This TCR beta chain was sequenced during a study of coeliac disease. Whole-study context: Coeliac patients had active, refractory type I, or gluten-free-diet-controlled disease.

The CDR3 sequence is 15 residues long. Trimming took 4 bases from V and 9 from J; bases not matched to a gene: 10. CDR1 is SNHLY, CDR2 FYNNEI, per germline. Clones were sequenced by immunoSEQ multiplex PCR, and TCRdb holds only the in-frame ones, with some missing. Among over 5,500 clones listed, 55% to 65% were seen once. This clone turned up a few times. This TCR was recovered from a man in his 60s with celiac disease on a gluten-free diet. The chain has TRBV2 and TRBJ2-1, with 9 bases that match TRBD2. Sequenced input: lymphocytes from the gut lamina propria. The CDR3 loop reads CASSGSGGPRSEQFF. The CDR3 DNA sequence: TGTGCCAGCAGTGGGAGCGGGGGGCCGAGAAGTGAGCAGTTCTTC. The full variable domain, its missing parts supplied by reference TRBV2 and TRBJ2-1, is EPEVTQTPSHQVTQMGQEVILRCVPISNHLYFYWYRQILGQKVEFLVSFYNNEISEKSEIFDDQFSVERPDGSNFTLKIRSTKLEDSAMYFCASSGSGGPRSEQFFGPGTRLTVL.